This TCR beta chain comes out of a study of regulatory T cells in long-lasting Graves disease. The wider study: Graves' patients diagnosed newly had used antithyroid drugs under 3 months. Overall study findings and caveats: Only peripheral blood was studied, not thyroid tissue.

This clonotype was seen ten or more times. The antigen remains unidentified. The CDR3 is 14 residues long. Trimming cost V 4 bases and J 2 bases; bases outside gene matches: 5. Germline V CDR1 and CDR2: SGHAT, FQNNGV. With iRepertoire HTBI primers and Arm-PCR of CDR3 regions, TCR beta libraries were built. Each CDR3 protein is one row after TCRdb ran MiXCR on the multiplex PCR reads. The sample includes around 500,000 distinct CDR3 sequences, more than 10% seen only once; the top ten take approximately 9.6%. Time point given: newly diagnosed GD, antithyroid drugs for less than 3 months. PBMC-extracted RNA yielded the TCR library. An endocrinology department in Xi'an, China, supplied the patients. Tubes containing EDTA received 8 to 9.5 milliliters of drawn peripheral blood. The data also belong to a second study, concerning T cells in Graves' hyperthyroidism and ophthalmopathy.

V usage is TRBV11-2 and J usage is TRBJ2-7, with 7 bases identical to TRBD1. Specimen: peripheral blood mononuclear cells (PBMCs), collected at new diagnosis, from a patient treated with antithyroid drugs. The clonotype was recovered from a young woman with Graves disease. As DNA, the CDR3 is TGTGCCAGCAGCTCACGGACAGGACCCTACGAGCAGTACTTC. It is translated as CASSSRTGPYEQYF.